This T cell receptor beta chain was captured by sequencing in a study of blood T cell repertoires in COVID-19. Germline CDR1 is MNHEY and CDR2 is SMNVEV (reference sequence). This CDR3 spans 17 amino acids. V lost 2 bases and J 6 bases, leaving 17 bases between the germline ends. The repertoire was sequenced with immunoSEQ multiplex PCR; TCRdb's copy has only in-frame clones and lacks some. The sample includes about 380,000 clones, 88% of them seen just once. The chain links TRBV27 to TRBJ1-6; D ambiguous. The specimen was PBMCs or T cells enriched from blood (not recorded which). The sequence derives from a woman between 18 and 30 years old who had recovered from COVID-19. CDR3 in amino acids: CASSLGLFGTANSPLHF. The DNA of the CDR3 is TGTGCCAGCAGTTTAGGACTTTTCGGTACAGCTAATTCACCCCTCCACTTT.